This T cell receptor (beta chain) was sequenced for a study of metastatic and nonmetastatic thyroid tumors. In the study overall: Both malignant and benign thyroid patients supplied peripheral blood and tumor or nodule tissue samples, across which the repertoires of these patients were then compared. Study-wide results and limits: Benign nodules were reported to have significantly lower TCR beta diversity than malignant thyroid tumors, in blood and tumor.

As originally analysed: Variation in CDR3 across clinicopathological groups served as the basis for constructing a distant-metastasis classifier in papillary thyroid cancer. TCRdb re-clonotyped the PCR reads through MiXCR. The V and J calls and clone size come from TCRdb's table, not from the authors' own analysis. Of roughly 65,000 clones listed, 12% to 15% are singletons. There are 11 residues in the CDR3. V gave up 6 bases and J gave up 6 bases, with 3 bases separating them. Germline loops: CDR1 MNHNS, CDR2 SASEGT. This clone is medium-sized by share. Its antigen is still unknown. Ahead of thyroid surgery, no patient had received treatment of any kind.

The specimen sequenced was blood. The sequence was obtained from a male donor with papillary thyroid cancer or a benign thyroid nodule (not recorded which). Some clones in this sample may be carry-over from other donors' samples. This chain connects TRBV6-1 to TRBJ1-6; D is uncertain. In DNA form, the CDR3 reads TGTGCCAGCAGGGGTAATTCACCCCTCCACTTT. It specifies CASRGNSPLHF.